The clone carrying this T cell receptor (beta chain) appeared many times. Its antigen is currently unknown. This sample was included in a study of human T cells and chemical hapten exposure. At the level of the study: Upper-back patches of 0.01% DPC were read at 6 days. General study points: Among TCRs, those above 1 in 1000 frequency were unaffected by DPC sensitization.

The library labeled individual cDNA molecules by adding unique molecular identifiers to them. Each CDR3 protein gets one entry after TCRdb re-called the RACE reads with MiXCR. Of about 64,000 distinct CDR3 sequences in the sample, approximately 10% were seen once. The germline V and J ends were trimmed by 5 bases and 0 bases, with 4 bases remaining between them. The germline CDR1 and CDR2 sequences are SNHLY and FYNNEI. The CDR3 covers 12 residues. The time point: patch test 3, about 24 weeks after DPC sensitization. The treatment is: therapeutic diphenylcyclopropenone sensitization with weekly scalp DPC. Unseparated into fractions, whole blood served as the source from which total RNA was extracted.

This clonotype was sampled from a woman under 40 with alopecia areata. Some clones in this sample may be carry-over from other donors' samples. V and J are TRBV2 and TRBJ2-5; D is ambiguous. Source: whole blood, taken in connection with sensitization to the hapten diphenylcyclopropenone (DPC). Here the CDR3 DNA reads TGTGCCAGCAGTCCTAACCAAGAGACCCAGTACTTC. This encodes CASSPNQETQYF.